The 21 T cell receptor beta chains reported below all come from one sample, sequenced in a study of blood T cell repertoires in COVID-19. TCRdb's table, derived via immunoSEQ multiplex PCR, lists solely in-frame clones and lacks some. Here the sample spans around 130,000 clones, approximately 81% being singletons. Material for sequencing was peripheral blood. These receptors were taken from a man between 60 and 75 years old with acute or convalescent COVID-19.

This rearrangement joins TRBV19 to TRBJ2-3; the match to TRBD2 covers 9 bases. Looked up from germline, CDR1 is LNHDA and CDR2 is SQIVND (reference sequence). The CDR3 consists of 15 residues. V was pared by 4 bases and J by 2 bases, with 4 bases of the junction left unmatched. The CDR3 reads CASSTSGGTTDTQYF. CDR3 DNA: TGTGCCAGTAGTACCAGCGGGGGGACCACAGATACGCAGTATTTT.

The rearrangement joins TRBV6-5 to TRBJ2-7, with D perhaps TRBD2 (6 bases). The V end was cut by 2 bases, the J end by 1 base, with 12 bases between. From germline, CDR1 is MNHEY and CDR2 SVGAGI. The CDR3 is 15 amino acids. The CDR3 nucleotides read TGTGCCAGCAGTTACCAAAGACTAGGGTCCTACGAGCAGTACTTC. Amino acid sequence: CASSYQRLGSYEQYF.

There are a few counts of this clone. The rearrangement uses TRBV19 and TRBJ2-7, with TRBD2 matching 9 bases. Germline V gene data show CDR1 as LNHDA and CDR2 as SQIVND (reference sequence). CDR3 length equals 14 residues. After removal of 4 bases from V and 5 bases from J, the junction contained 6 bases not matched to a gene. CDR3 sequence reads: CASSKGLAIDEQYF. CDR3 sequence (DNA): TGTGCCAGTAGTAAGGGACTAGCAATCGACGAGCAGTACTTC.

The CDR3 here is CASSSTGGDSPLHF. The CDR3 DNA follows: TGCGCCAGCAGCTCCACAGGGGGCGATTCACCCCTCCACTTT. The J gene is TRBJ1-6, the V gene TRBV5-1; 9 bases align to TRBD1. V lost 3 bases to trimming and J lost 8 bases; unmatched junction nucleotides: 3. The germline V gene encodes CDR1 SGHRS and CDR2 YFSETQ. This CDR3 spans 14 amino acids.

The CDR3 region has the DNA TGTGCCAGCAGCGTCGGACAGCCCCTGGGTGAGCTGTTTTTT. It is translated as CASSVGQPLGELFF. The chain combines TRBV9 with TRBJ1-4; the D gene is possibly TRBD1 (6 bases). Trimming cost V 2 bases and J 14 bases, with 19 bases left between them. The germline V gene has CDR1 SGDLS and CDR2 YYNGEE. CDR3 length equals 14 residues.

The chain carries TRBV5-1 and TRBJ2-1; D unclear. Germline V gives CDR1 SGHRS, CDR2 YFSETQ. Trimming removed 0 bases from V and 5 bases from J, with 6 bases in between. The CDR3 consists of 13 residues. The CDR3 DNA reads TGCGCCAGCAGCTTGGGGCAGGACAATGAGCAGTTCTTC. This codes for CASSLGQDNEQFF.

V gene TRBV27 combines with J gene TRBJ2-5, with 10 nucleotides matching TRBD1. The CDR3 is 18 residues long. The V gene end was trimmed by 7 bases and the J gene end by 1 base; junction bases not matched to a gene: 15. Germline V gene lookup returns CDR1 MNHEY and CDR2 SMNVEV (reference sequence). The CDR3 sequence is CASKPIPGQGFRQETQYF. In nucleotides, the CDR3 is TGTGCCAGCAAACCGATCCCGGGACAGGGGTTTCGCCAAGAGACCCAGTACTTC.

The chain joins TRBV5-1 to TRBJ2-5; TRBD2 agrees at 8 bases. Germline CDR1 SGHRS, CDR2 YFSETQ. This CDR3 comprises 16 residues. The junction had 9 bases not matched to a gene; V was cut back by 1 base and J by 4 bases. In nucleotides, the CDR3 is TGCGCCAGCAGCTTGTCTTCCGGGGGGGCCTCAGAGACCCAGTACTTC. Its protein is CASSLSSGGASETQYF.

Details on this clone: The same CDR3 is also encoded by other DNA sequences in this sample. The rearrangement uses TRBV7-3 and TRBJ2-3, with a possible D match to TRBD2 (7 bases). Per the germline V gene, CDR1 is SGHTA and CDR2 is FQGTGA. V dropped 5 bases and J dropped 3 bases, with 15 bases sitting between them. CDR3 length: 15 amino acids. The CDR3 is CASSQAGGLTDTQYF. The CDR3 region has the DNA TGTGCCAGCAGCCAAGCCGGGGGGCTTACAGATACGCAGTATTTT.

The chain joins TRBV21-1 to TRBJ1-2; TRBD1 was called by the table and not checked on the DNA. TRBV21-1 is a documented pseudogene. This CDR3 comprises 13 residues. Written as DNA, the CDR3 is TGTGCCAGCAACATTACCTGGTGGTATGGCTACACCTTC. Translated, it gives CASNITWWYGYTF.

V gene TRBV14 combines with J gene TRBJ2-2; 11 bases line up with TRBD2. CDR3 length: 15 amino acids. CDR1 and CDR2 (germline): SGHDN, FVKESK. V shed 5 bases and J 1 base; nucleotides not matched to a gene: 0. The CDR3 protein is CASSGLAGNTGELFF. CDR3 coding DNA: TGTGCCAGCAGCGGACTAGCGGGGAACACCGGGGAGCTGTTTTTT.

The DNA of the CDR3 is TGTGCCAGCAGCCCGTGGACAGGGACTGGAAACACCATATATTTT. Amino acids: CASSPWTGTGNTIYF. The chain links TRBV7-9 to TRBJ1-3, with 8 bases that match TRBD1. Trimming took 5 bases from V and 2 from J; bases not matched to a gene: 5. Germline CDR1 reads SEHNR; CDR2 reads FQNEAQ (reference sequence). The CDR3 is made up of 15 amino acids. The full variable domain, with the rest looked up from reference TRBV7-9 and TRBJ1-3, is DTGVSQNPRHKITKRGQNVTFRCDPISEHNRLYWYRQTLGQGPEFLTYFQNEAQLEKSRLLSDRFSAERPKGSFSTLEIQRTEQGDSAMYLCASSPWTGTGNTIYFGEGSWLTVV.

The chain carries TRBV7-8 and TRBJ2-5, with 9 nucleotides matching TRBD2. The ends lost 6 bases at V and 1 base at J; junction bases unmatched: 6. Germline CDR1 is SGHVS and CDR2 is FQNEAQ. This CDR3 is built from 15 residues. The CDR3 DNA follows: TGTGCCAGCAGGACATCGGGACTAGCCCAAGAGACCCAGTACTTC. Its translation: CASRTSGLAQETQYF.

The rearrangement uses TRBV19 and TRBJ2-5; 7 bases line up with TRBD1. CDR1 is LNHDA, CDR2 SQIVND, per germline (reference sequence). Losses at the gene ends were 8 bases for V and 4 bases for J; bases not matched to a gene: 4. CDR3 length: 12 residues. CDR3 loop: CASSEGAETQYF. The CDR3 DNA reads as TGTGCCAGTTCAGAGGGGGCAGAGACCCAGTACTTC.

The chain couples TRBV7-9 to TRBJ2-7; weak D call: TRBD1 (6 bases). There are 15 residues in the CDR3. Germline values: CDR1 SEHNR, CDR2 FQNEAQ (reference sequence). V lost 5 bases and J lost 2, with 16 bases in between. CDR3 in amino acids: CASSPGTGITYEQYF. The DNA of the CDR3 is TGTGCCAGCAGCCCAGGAACAGGGATTACCTACGAGCAGTACTTC.

This chain connects TRBV5-8 to TRBJ2-2; 9 nucleotides align to TRBD1. V lost 6 bases and J lost 5; bases outside the gene matches: 8. The CDR3 has 15 residues. The germline CDR1 and CDR2 sequences are SGHTS and YDEGEE. CDR3 nucleotide sequence: TGTGCCAGCAACTGGGGACAGGGAAGAACCGGGGAGCTGTTTTTT. It is translated as CASNWGQGRTGELFF.

The chain joins TRBV5-6 to TRBJ2-7, with 9 bases identical to TRBD2. The germline V gene has CDR1 SGHDT and CDR2 YYEEEE. The CDR3 length is 15 residues. After removal of 4 bases from V and 4 bases from J, the junction contained 9 bases not matched to a gene. The CDR3 loop reads CASSPLAGNRYEQYF. For the CDR3, the DNA is TGTGCCAGCAGCCCCCTAGCGGGAAATCGGTACGAGCAGTACTTC. Combining the CDR3 with reference TRBV5-6 and TRBJ2-7 gives the whole variable domain DAGVTQSPTHLIKTRGQQVTLRCSPKSGHDTVSWYQQALGQGPQFIFQYYEEEERQRGNFPDRFSGHQFPNYSSELNVNALLLGDSALYLCASSPLAGNRYEQYFGPGTRLTVT.

The V call is TRBV30, the J call TRBJ2-3, with 8 bases that match TRBD2. With 3 bases clipped from V and 4 bases from J, the junction kept 6 bases outside the gene matches. The germline V gene has CDR1 GTSNPN and CDR2 SVGIG (reference sequence). CDR3 length equals 14 residues. This CDR3 reads CAWSHGRAPDTQYF. The CDR3 nucleotides read TGTGCCTGGAGCCACGGGAGGGCCCCAGATACGCAGTATTTT.

The genes are TRBV10-3 and TRBJ2-5; 13 nucleotides match TRBD2. Germline CDR1 is ENHRY and CDR2 is SYGVKD. J gave up 2 bases and V 11 bases, and 8 bases lay outside the gene matches. The CDR3 contains 15 residues. CDR3 in DNA: TGTGCCTTCGCCAGGACTAGCGGGGGACAAGAGACCCAGTACTTC. It yields the protein CAFARTSGGQETQYF.

This chain uses TRBV18 with TRBJ1-1, with a weak D call TRBD1 (6 bases). The V and J ends lost 4 bases and 1 base respectively, with 10 bases between them. The V gene's germline CDR1 is KGHSH and CDR2 LQKENI. CDR3 length: 14 residues. The CDR3 protein is CASSLVQGNTEAFF. CDR3 DNA: TGTGCCAGCTCACTAGTACAGGGGAACACTGAAGCTTTCTTT.

The V call is TRBV6-5, the J call TRBJ1-2, with 7 bases that match TRBD1. CDR1 is MNHEY and CDR2 is SVGAGI in the germline V gene. CDR3 length: 13 residues. J gave up 7 bases and V 5 bases, and 7 bases lay outside the gene matches. The chain's CDR3 is CASSRDRVAGYTF. In DNA, the CDR3 is TGTGCCAGCAGTCGCGACAGGGTGGCTGGCTACACCTTC.